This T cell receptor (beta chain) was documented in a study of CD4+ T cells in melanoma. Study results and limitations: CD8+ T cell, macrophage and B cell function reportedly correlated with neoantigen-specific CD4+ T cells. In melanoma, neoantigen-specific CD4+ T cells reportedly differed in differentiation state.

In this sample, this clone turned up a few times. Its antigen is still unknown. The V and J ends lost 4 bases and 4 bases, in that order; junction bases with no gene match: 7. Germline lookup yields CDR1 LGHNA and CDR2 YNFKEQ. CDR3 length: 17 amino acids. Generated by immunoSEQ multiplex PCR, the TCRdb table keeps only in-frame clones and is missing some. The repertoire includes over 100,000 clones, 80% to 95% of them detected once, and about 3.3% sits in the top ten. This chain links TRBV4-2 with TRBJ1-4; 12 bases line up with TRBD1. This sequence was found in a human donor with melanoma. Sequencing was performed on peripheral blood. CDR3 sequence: CASSPKGTGGFNEKLFF. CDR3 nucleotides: TGTGCCAGCAGCCCCAAAGGGACAGGGGGCTTTAATGAAAAACTGTTTTTT.